The 17 T cell receptor beta chains given below trace back to one sample, sequenced in a study of response to subunit inactivated influenza vaccine. One entry per CDR3 protein, called by TCRdb with MiXCR from the RT-PCR reads. The table lists 530,000 or so distinct CDR3 sequences, about an eighth of them singletons. Sample: PBMCs from blood, taken on the day of vaccination. These receptors were obtained from a man aged 50 to 59 who received an inactivated influenza vaccine.

This clonotype was counted a few times. The chain combines TRBV7-9 with TRBJ2-2, with TRBD1 identical over 7 bases. The ends lost 6 bases at V and 6 bases at J; junction bases unmatched: 13. Germline CDR1 reads SEHNR; CDR2 reads FQNEAQ (reference sequence). The CDR3 runs to 16 residues. CDR3 bases: TGTGCCAGCAGACTCCAGAACACAGGGGAATCCGGGGAGCTGTTTTTT. It is translated as CASRLQNTGESGELFF.

The rearrangement uses TRBV28 and TRBJ2-5; D is ambiguous. The ends were cut back, 3 bases at V and 2 bases at J, with 13 bases in the middle. This CDR3 region has 15 residues. Looked up from germline, CDR1 is MDHEN and CDR2 is SYDVKM. The CDR3 sequence: CASSFGVDGQETQYF. The CDR3 DNA follows: TGTGCCAGCAGTTTTGGGGTAGACGGACAAGAGACCCAGTACTTC.

The table lists this clonotype with a few counts. The rearrangement links TRBV3-1 to TRBJ2-7; D remains unclear. V lost 1 base to trimming and J lost 6 bases, with 10 bases between them. CDR1 is LGHDT and CDR2 is YNNKEL in the germline V gene (reference sequence). CDR3 length: 13 residues. CDR3 bases: TGTGCCAGCAGCCAAGGAGTGGGTGGCGAGCAGTACTTC. Translated, it gives CASSQGVGGEQYF.

Many counts were recorded for this clonotype. The V gene is TRBV12-3 or TRBV12-4, the J gene TRBJ2-7; D gene uncertain. V was shortened by 3 bases and J by 4 bases, with 7 bases between the two germline ends. This CDR3 contains 12 residues. The CDR3 sequence is CASSLSRYEQYF. The CDR3, as DNA: TGTGCCAGCAGTTTGTCGCGTTACGAGCAGTACTTC.

This sequence joins TRBV5-4 and TRBJ2-1; no definite D call. The CDR3 contains 12 residues. The germline V gene has CDR1 SGHNT and CDR2 YYREEE (reference sequence). V dropped 6 bases and J dropped 7 bases, with 11 bases sitting between them. CDR3 sequence reads: CASKLRSNEQFF. In DNA, the CDR3 is TGTGCCAGCAAGCTCCGATCTAATGAGCAGTTCTTC.

The chain recombines TRBV20-1 with TRBJ1-2; the D gene is possibly TRBD1 (5 bases). The V and J ends lost 6 bases and 4 bases respectively, with 12 bases between them. The germline V gene has CDR1 DFQATT and CDR2 SNEGSKA (reference sequence). This CDR3 comprises 12 residues. This chain's CDR3 is CSAQGAGYGYTF. The CDR3 DNA reads TGCAGTGCCCAAGGGGCAGGCTATGGCTACACCTTC.

This clonotype has just a few counts. The V call is TRBV2, the J call TRBJ2-7; D tentatively reads TRBD1 or TRBD2 (5 bases each). CDR1 and CDR2 (germline): SNHLY, FYNNEI. There are 13 residues in the CDR3. V was pared by 4 bases and J by 10 bases, with 17 bases between. CDR3 sequence reads: CASSVERKGVQYF. The CDR3 DNA reads as TGTGCCAGCAGTGTAGAGCGGAAAGGGGTTCAGTACTTC.

This clonotype showed up many times. The rearrangement joins TRBV4-1 to TRBJ1-2; 10 nucleotides line up with TRBD1. V lost 1 base, J lost 6 bases, and 8 bases stayed unmatched. The CDR3 contains 16 residues. Germline CDR1 MGHRA, CDR2 YSYEKL. In DNA, the CDR3 is TGCGCCAGCAGCCAAGGGGACAGGGGATTAACTAATGGCTACACCTTC. Translation gives CASSQGDRGLTNGYTF.

This clonotype was seen a handful of times. The CDR3 spells CASSQTSRNTGELFF. CDR3 nucleotides: TGCGCCAGCAGCCAGACTAGCCGGAACACCGGGGAGCTGTTTTTT. The chain has TRBV5-1 and TRBJ2-2; 7 bases fit TRBD2. This CDR3 is built from 15 residues. From germline, CDR1 is SGHRS and CDR2 YFSETQ. V trimming: 4 bases; J trimming: 1 base; junction bases outside the gene matches: 4.

The rearrangement links TRBV7-9 to TRBJ1-5; no definite D call. Trimming removed 1 base from V and 2 bases from J, with 9 bases in between. CDR1 and CDR2 (germline): SEHNR, FQNEAQ (reference sequence). The length of the CDR3 is 15 residues. This CDR3 is CASSLGSSRNQPQHF. As DNA, the CDR3 is TGTGCCAGCAGCTTAGGAAGCAGTCGCAATCAGCCCCAGCATTTT.

The genes are TRBV7-9 and TRBJ2-3; 8 nucleotides match TRBD2. The CDR3 is 16 residues long. Losses at the gene ends were 5 bases for V and 0 bases for J; bases not matched to a gene: 7. The germline gives CDR1 SEHNR, CDR2 FQNEAQ (reference sequence). Here the CDR3 reads CASSPAGTSSTDTQYF. The CDR3 coding sequence is TGTGCCAGCAGCCCAGCAGGGACTAGTAGCACAGATACGCAGTATTTT.

This clonotype was seen a few times. CDR3 bases: TGTGCCAGCAGTTCGGGACTAGCGTATTCCTACGAGCAGTACTTC. Its protein product is CASSSGLAYSYEQYF. The rearrangement links TRBV12-3 or TRBV12-4 to TRBJ2-7, with 10 bases matching TRBD2. The CDR3 sequence is 15 residues long. Trimming cost V 4 bases and J 1 base; bases outside gene matches: 4.

The chain carries TRBV29-1 and TRBJ1-1; 10 bases map to TRBD1. CDR1 is SQVTM and CDR2 is ANQGSEA in the germline V gene. The CDR3 sequence is 18 residues long. Unmatched junction bases numbered 15, after V lost 5 bases and J lost 0 bases. CDR3 coding DNA: TGCAGCGTTTTTAGACAGGGGGCCTTCCCGGCCATGAACACTGAAGCTTTCTTT. Protein: CSVFRQGAFPAMNTEAFF.

The chain links TRBV7-2 to TRBJ1-5, with a weak D call TRBD1 (6 bases). Trimming stripped 1 base from V and 7 bases from J, with 11 bases between. The CDR3 has 14 amino acids. CDR1 SGHTA and CDR2 FQGNSA come from the germline V gene. CDR3 region: CASSLGGGPQPQHF. In nucleotides, the CDR3 is TGTGCCAGCAGCTTAGGGGGGGGGCCACAGCCCCAGCATTTT.

The table lists this clonotype with a few counts. The chain joins TRBV12-5 to TRBJ1-5, with D possibly TRBD1 on 5 matching bases. This CDR3 is built from 17 residues. V shed 7 bases and J shed 0 bases, with 19 bases lying between them. Germline values: CDR1 LGHNT, CDR2 FRNRAP. The CDR3 here is CASARDGEFLSNQPQHF. CDR3 DNA: TGTGCTAGTGCCCGGGACGGCGAGTTCCTTAGCAATCAGCCCCAGCATTTT.

The rearrangement uses TRBV25-1 and TRBJ2-1; 10 nucleotides match TRBD2. V lost 5 bases and J lost 0; bases outside the gene matches: 25. The germline V gene has CDR1 MGHDK and CDR2 SYGVNS. This CDR3 region has 23 residues. The CDR3 DNA reads TGTGCCAGCAGTCGGGGGGTAGGACTAGCGGAAAAGTCCAAGGCCATCTCCTACAATGAGCAGTTCTTC. It translates to CASSRGVGLAEKSKAISYNEQFF.

This clonotype occurred a few times. The V gene is TRBV10-3, the J gene TRBJ1-3, with D possibly TRBD1 on 5 matching bases. This CDR3 region has 15 residues. Germline V gene data show CDR1 as ENHRY and CDR2 as SYGVKD. V lost 0 bases and J 0 bases, leaving 6 bases between the germline ends. The CDR3 DNA reads TGTGCCATCAGTGAGTCGGGGCGCTCTGGAAACACCATATATTTT. It yields the protein CAISESGRSGNTIYF.